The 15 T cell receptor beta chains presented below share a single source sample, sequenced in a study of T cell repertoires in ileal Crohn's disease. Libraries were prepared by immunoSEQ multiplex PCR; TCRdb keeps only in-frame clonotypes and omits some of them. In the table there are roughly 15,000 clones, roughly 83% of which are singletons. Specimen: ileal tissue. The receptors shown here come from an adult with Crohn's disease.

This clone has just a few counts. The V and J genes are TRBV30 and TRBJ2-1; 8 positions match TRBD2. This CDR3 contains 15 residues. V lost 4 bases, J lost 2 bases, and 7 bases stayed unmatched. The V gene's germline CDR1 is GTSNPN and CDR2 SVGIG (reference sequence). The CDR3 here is CAWTGGGPTYNEQFF. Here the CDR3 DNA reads TGTGCCTGGACTGGCGGGGGGCCAACCTACAATGAGCAGTTCTTC.

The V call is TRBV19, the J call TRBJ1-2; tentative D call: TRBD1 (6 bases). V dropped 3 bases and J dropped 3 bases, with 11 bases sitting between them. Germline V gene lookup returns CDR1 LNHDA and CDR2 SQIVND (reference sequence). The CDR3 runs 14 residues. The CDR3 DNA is TGTGCCAGTAGTATGGGGGCAGATCACTATGGCTACACCTTC. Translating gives CASSMGADHYGYTF.

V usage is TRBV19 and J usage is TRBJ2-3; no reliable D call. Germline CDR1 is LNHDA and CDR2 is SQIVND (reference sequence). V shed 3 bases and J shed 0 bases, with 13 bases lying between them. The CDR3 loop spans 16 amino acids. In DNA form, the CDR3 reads TGTGCCAGTAGTATCAACAGTTTCTCTAGCACAGATACGCAGTATTTT. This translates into CASSINSFSSTDTQYF.

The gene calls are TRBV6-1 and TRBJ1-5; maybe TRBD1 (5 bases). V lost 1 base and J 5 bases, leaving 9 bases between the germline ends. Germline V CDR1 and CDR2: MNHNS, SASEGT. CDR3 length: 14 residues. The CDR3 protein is CASSEVARDQPQHF. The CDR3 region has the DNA TGTGCCAGCAGTGAAGTTGCCAGGGATCAGCCCCAGCATTTT.

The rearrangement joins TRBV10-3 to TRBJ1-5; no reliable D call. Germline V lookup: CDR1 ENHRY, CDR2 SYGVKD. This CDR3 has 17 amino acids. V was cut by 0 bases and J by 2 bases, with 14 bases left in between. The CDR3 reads CAISESRRTGGNQPQHF. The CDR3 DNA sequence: TGTGCCATCAGTGAGTCCCGGCGGACTGGGGGCAATCAGCCCCAGCATTTT.

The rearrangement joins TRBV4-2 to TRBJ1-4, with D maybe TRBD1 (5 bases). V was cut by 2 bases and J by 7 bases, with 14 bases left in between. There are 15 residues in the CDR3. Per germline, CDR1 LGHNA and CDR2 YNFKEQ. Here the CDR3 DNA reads TGTGCCAGCAGCCAACCCGACAGAGGAATTGAAAAACTGTTTTTT. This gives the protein CASSQPDRGIEKLFF.

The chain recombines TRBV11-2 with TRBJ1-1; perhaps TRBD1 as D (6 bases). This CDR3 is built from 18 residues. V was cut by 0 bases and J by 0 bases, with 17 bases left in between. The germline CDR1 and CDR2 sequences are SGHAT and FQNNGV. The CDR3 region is CASSLDRGGDLMNTEAFF. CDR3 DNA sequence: TGTGCCAGCAGCTTAGATCGAGGGGGTGACCTTATGAACACTGAAGCTTTCTTT. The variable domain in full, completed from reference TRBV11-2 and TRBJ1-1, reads EAGVAQSPRYKIIEKRQSVAFWCNPISGHATLYWYQQILGQGPKLLIQFQNNGVVDDSQLPKDRFSAERLKGVDSTLKIQPAKLEDSAVYLCASSLDRGGDLMNTEAFFGQGTRLTVV.

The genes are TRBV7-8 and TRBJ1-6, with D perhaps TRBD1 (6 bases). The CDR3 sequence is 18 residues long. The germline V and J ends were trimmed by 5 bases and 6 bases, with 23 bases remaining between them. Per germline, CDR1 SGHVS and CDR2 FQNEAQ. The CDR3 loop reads CASSLKAPLQGSNSPLHF. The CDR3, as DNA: TGTGCCAGCAGCCTAAAGGCCCCTCTACAGGGCTCTAATTCACCCCTCCACTTT.

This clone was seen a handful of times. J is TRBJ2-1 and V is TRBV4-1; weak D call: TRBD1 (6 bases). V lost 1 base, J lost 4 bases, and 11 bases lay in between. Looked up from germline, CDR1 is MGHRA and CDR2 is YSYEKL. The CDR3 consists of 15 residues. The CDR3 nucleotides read TGCGCCAGCAGCCAAGGACAGGCTCAGTACAATGAGCAGTTCTTC. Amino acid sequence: CASSQGQAQYNEQFF.

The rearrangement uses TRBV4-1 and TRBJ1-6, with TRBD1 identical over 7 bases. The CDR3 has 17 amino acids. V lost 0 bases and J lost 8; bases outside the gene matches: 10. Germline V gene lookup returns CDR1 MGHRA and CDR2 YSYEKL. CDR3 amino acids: CASSQEVIGGPHSPLHF. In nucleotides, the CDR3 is TGCGCCAGCAGCCAAGAGGTTATAGGGGGCCCTCATTCACCCCTCCACTTT.

The CDR3: CATSGRRGITEAFF. CDR3 nucleotide sequence: TGTGCCACCAGCGGACGCAGGGGGATCACTGAAGCTTTCTTT. This rearrangement joins TRBV15 to TRBJ1-1; 7 nucleotides align to TRBD1. CDR1 is LNHNV, CDR2 YYDKDF, per germline (reference sequence). The J segment lost 4 bases and the V segment lost 5 bases, leaving 7 bases of the junction unmatched. This CDR3 spans 14 amino acids.

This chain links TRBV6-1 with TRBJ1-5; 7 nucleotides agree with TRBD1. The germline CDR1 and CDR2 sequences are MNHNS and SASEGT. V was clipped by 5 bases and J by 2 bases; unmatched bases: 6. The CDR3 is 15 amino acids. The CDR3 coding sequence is TGTGCCAGCAGTTTGAATCAGGGGGGCAATCAGCCCCAGCATTTT. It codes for CASSLNQGGNQPQHF.

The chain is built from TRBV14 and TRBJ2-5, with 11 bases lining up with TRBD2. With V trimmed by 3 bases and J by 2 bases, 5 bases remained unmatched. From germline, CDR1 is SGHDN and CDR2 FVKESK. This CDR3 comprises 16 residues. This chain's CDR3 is CASSHWTSGSQETQYF. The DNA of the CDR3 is TGTGCCAGCAGCCATTGGACTAGCGGGTCGCAAGAGACCCAGTACTTC.

The DNA for the CDR3 is TGTGCCAGCAGTAAACAGGGGGGCGGCTACACCTTC. Translation gives CASSKQGGGYTF. The rearrangement links TRBV6-1 to TRBJ1-2; 8 bases match TRBD1. CDR3 length: 12 amino acids. Germline assignment: CDR1 MNHNS and CDR2 SASEGT. The V segment lost 5 bases and the J segment 8 bases; nucleotides outside the gene matches: 4.

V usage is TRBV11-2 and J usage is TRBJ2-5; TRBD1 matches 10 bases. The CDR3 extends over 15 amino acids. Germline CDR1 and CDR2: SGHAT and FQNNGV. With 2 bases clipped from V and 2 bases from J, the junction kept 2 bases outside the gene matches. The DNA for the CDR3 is TGTGCCAGCAGCTTACAGGGACAGGGGCAAGAGACCCAGTACTTC. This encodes CASSLQGQGQETQYF.